One and the same sample provided the 9 T cell receptor beta chains below, sequenced in a study of CD8+CD57+ T cells in acquired aplastic anemia (dated by TCRdb to between 2018 and 2020). Expansion of CD8+CD57+ cells had been shown by flow cytometry in the patients chosen for sequencing. The instrument was an Illumina HiSeq 2000. Genomic DNA was used as template for profiling of TCR beta VDJ combinations and CDR3 sequences. TCRdb reprocessing: public reads trimmed at Q25 with fastp, clones called with MiXCR, in-frame beta chains kept. All rows with the same CDR3 protein become a single entry with the most common DNA and genes. This sample comprises 150,000 or so distinct CDR3 sequences, 47% of them detected only once. Approximately 1% of the sample is taken by the ten largest. The specimen was sorted CD4+, CD8+, or CD8+CD57+ T cells (not recorded which) from PBMCs. The source is a human donor with aplastic anemia.

This clonotype was detected many times. The chain carries TRBV19 and TRBJ1-4; D may be TRBD1 (6 bases). The V end was cut by 10 bases, the J end by 7 bases, with 16 bases between. Germline CDR1 reads LNHDA; CDR2 reads SQIVND (reference sequence). There are 13 residues in the CDR3. CDR3 in amino acids: CATWGRGTEKLFF. CDR3 DNA: TGTGCCACATGGGGCAGGGGAACTGAAAAACTGTTTTTT. Full variable domain (rest looked up from reference TRBV19 and TRBJ1-4): DGGITQSPKYLFRKEGQNVTLSCEQNLNHDAMYWYRQDPGQGLRLIYYSQIVNDFQKGDIAEGYSVSREKKESFPLTVTSAQKNPTAFYLCATWGRGTEKLFFGSGTQLSVL.

V and J are TRBV2 and TRBJ1-2; weak D call: TRBD1 (6 bases). The V and J ends lost 5 bases and 2 bases respectively, with 12 bases between them. The CDR3 is made up of 14 amino acids. The germline CDR1 and CDR2 sequences are SNHLY and FYNNEI. For the CDR3, the DNA is TGTGCCAGCAGTACAGGACAGATCAACTATGGCTACACCTTC. Protein: CASSTGQINYGYTF.

The table lists this clonotype with many counts. The chain is built from TRBV12-3 or TRBV12-4 and TRBJ1-6, with unresolved D. This CDR3 contains 13 residues. The V and J ends lost 6 bases and 7 bases respectively, with 10 bases between them. The CDR3 loop reads CASRGSSNSPLHF. CDR3 in DNA: TGTGCCAGCAGAGGGAGTTCAAATTCACCCCTCCACTTT.

This clonotype was recorded many times. The chain joins TRBV6-5 to TRBJ2-1; TRBD2 aligns across 9 bases. The CDR3 loop spans 16 amino acids. Germline CDR1 MNHEY, CDR2 SVGAGI. Trimming took 2 bases from V and 10 from J; bases not matched to a gene: 12. As DNA, the CDR3 is TGTGCCAGCAGTTACATAGCGGGGGAAAGGAGGGTCGAGCAGTTCTTC. Encoded protein: CASSYIAGERRVEQFF.

This clonotype has a single count. The junction differs from germline at one of its ends, possibly a read error. The rearrangement links TRBV6-1 to TRBJ2-1; D might be TRBD2 (6 bases). Germline V lookup: CDR1 MNHNS, CDR2 SASEGT. This CDR3 has 14 amino acids. CDR3 sequence reads: CASSEPREVDEQLF. The CDR3 DNA is TGTGCCAGCAGTGAACCCAGGGAGGTGGATGAGCAGCTCTTC.

The gene calls are TRBV7-6 and TRBJ2-6; D possibly corresponds to TRBD1 (5 bases). Germline CDR1 is SGHVS and CDR2 is FNYEAQ. The CDR3 has 16 amino acids. Trimming took 4 bases from V and 6 from J, leaving 16 bases between them. CDR3 sequence: CASSSRVPLEANVLTF. CDR3 coding DNA: TGTGCCAGCAGCTCCAGGGTACCTCTAGAGGCCAACGTCCTGACTTTC.

The chain has TRBV3-1 and TRBJ1-2, with D tentatively TRBD1 (5 bases). This CDR3 has 16 amino acids. The V end lost 0 bases, the J end lost 5 bases, and 16 bases lay between the germline ends. Germline V gives CDR1 LGHDT, CDR2 YNNKEL (reference sequence). The CDR3 loop reads CASSQDWAGRGYGYTF. In DNA form, the CDR3 reads TGTGCCAGCAGCCAAGATTGGGCAGGGAGGGGATATGGCTACACCTTC.

The chain uses TRBV10-2 and TRBJ2-1; D not certain. CDR1 and CDR2 (germline): WSHSY, SAAADI. CDR3 size: 11 residues. V was trimmed by 8 bases and J by 6 bases, leaving 8 bases between them. The CDR3 DNA reads as TGCGCCAGCGGATACTCCAATGAGCAGTTCTTC. Protein sequence: CASGYSNEQFF.

This sequence joins TRBV7-8 and TRBJ2-7, with 10 bases aligning to TRBD1. The CDR3 length is 16 residues. Per the germline V gene, CDR1 is SGHVS and CDR2 is FQNEAQ. Trimming removed 3 bases from V and 5 bases from J; junction bases left unmatched: 10. The CDR3 here is CASSLGRDRGYHEQYF. Written as DNA, the CDR3 is TGTGCCAGCAGCTTGGGCAGGGACAGGGGCTACCACGAGCAGTACTTC.